This T cell receptor beta chain originates from a study of tumor and adjacent non-tumor tissue in lung cancer. Comment on this clonotype: The antigen is unknown.

This sample's RNA came from whole unsorted tissue. Distant lung tissue was collected more than 3 cm away from the tumor edge. Chemotherapy-naive patients with new lung cancer underwent thoracic surgery in China, August–late 2014. Whole-study results and caveats: Significantly higher TCR diversity was found in tumor than normal lung.

Three rounds of nested PCR, following a modified ARM-PCR protocol, produced the TCRbeta library. TCRdb reprocessed the multiplex PCR reads with MiXCR, giving one entry per CDR3 protein. The data hold some 100,000 distinct CDR3 sequences, with over 55% observed a single time. Germline V gene data show CDR1 as DFQATT and CDR2 as SNEGSKA (reference sequence). Deletions cut 0 bases from V and 3 bases from J, with 14 bases between. There are 16 residues in the CDR3. The gene calls are TRBV20-1 and TRBJ1-4; D gene uncertain. The sequencing input was distant non-tumor lung tissue. This receptor was taken from a man aged 55 to 70 with non-small cell lung cancer. The CDR3 loop is CSARDVSGRSNEKLFF. The DNA for the CDR3 is TGCAGTGCTAGAGATGTTTCGGGGAGATCTAATGAAAAACTGTTTTTT.